This entry lists 21 T cell receptor beta chains sequenced from one sample in a study of blood T cell repertoires in COVID-19. Assay used: immunoSEQ multiplex PCR; TCRdb lists only in-frame clones, some missing. The sample has 60,000 to 85,000 clones, 70% to 90% seen once. Sequenced sample: peripheral blood. These TCRs come from a man aged 50-59 years with active COVID-19.

This chain links TRBV28 with TRBJ2-1, with 10 bases matching TRBD2. V trimming: 5 bases; J trimming: 7 bases; junction bases outside the gene matches: 5. There are 14 residues in the CDR3. The V gene's germline CDR1 is MDHEN and CDR2 SYDVKM. CDR3 protein: CASSPLAGANEQFF. CDR3 in DNA: TGTGCCAGCAGTCCTCTAGCGGGGGCAAATGAGCAGTTCTTC.

This clone was detected a few times. V gene TRBV12-3 or TRBV12-4 combines with J gene TRBJ1-5; D is ambiguous. CDR3 length: 12 residues. V was pared by 6 bases and J by 3 bases, with 6 bases between. CDR3 in DNA: TGTGCCAGCAGAGAAGCCAATCAGCCCCAGCATTTT. Translating it yields CASREANQPQHF.

The chain employs TRBV7-9 and TRBJ1-2; TRBD1 aligns across 7 bases. V shed 11 bases and J 4 bases; nucleotides not matched to a gene: 13. The CDR3 runs 14 residues. Germline V gene sequence: CDR1 SEHNR, CDR2 FQNEAQ (reference sequence). The CDR3 DNA reads as TGTGCCGGTCAGGGGGACGGTGCGGGCTATGGCTACACCTTC. Translated: CAGQGDGAGYGYTF.

This chain joins TRBV19 and TRBJ2-2; 14 bases agree with TRBD2. The ends lost 5 bases at V and 3 bases at J; junction bases unmatched: 8. The length of the CDR3 is 18 residues. Germline V gene data show CDR1 as LNHDA and CDR2 as SQIVND (reference sequence). The CDR3 DNA is TGTGCCAGTAGTTCCTACGGACTAGCGGGAGGAGACACCGGGGAGCTGTTTTTT. This translates into CASSSYGLAGGDTGELFF. Together with reference TRBV19 and TRBJ2-2, the CDR3 gives the full variable domain: DGGITQSPKYLFRKEGQNVTLSCEQNLNHDAMYWYRQDPGQGLRLIYYSQIVNDFQKGDIAEGYSVSREKKESFPLTVTSAQKNPTAFYLCASSSYGLAGGDTGELFFGEGSRLTVL.

This clone was picked up a small number of times. The chain uses TRBV7-9 and TRBJ2-7, with 8 positions matching TRBD1. The germline V gene has CDR1 SEHNR and CDR2 FQNEAQ (reference sequence). The J segment lost 2 bases and the V segment lost 5 bases, leaving 11 bases of the junction unmatched. The CDR3 covers 16 residues. CDR3: CASSHPRDRRAYEQYF. CDR3 in DNA: TGTGCCAGCAGCCACCCGCGGGACAGGAGAGCCTACGAGCAGTACTTC.

Only a few counts were recorded for this clone. V usage is TRBV30 and J usage is TRBJ1-1, with unresolved D. The germline CDR1 and CDR2 sequences are GTSNPN and SVGIG (reference sequence). CDR3 size: 12 residues. The germline V and J ends were trimmed by 1 base and 3 bases, with 6 bases remaining between them. CDR3 in amino acids: CAWSERDTEAFF. The CDR3, as DNA: TGTGCCTGGAGTGAACGGGACACTGAAGCTTTCTTT.

The chain is built from TRBV5-6 and TRBJ2-1; TRBD1 agrees at 9 bases. Germline CDR1 and CDR2: SGHDT and YYEEEE. There are 14 residues in the CDR3. J lost 5 bases, V lost 3 bases, and 3 bases had no gene match. The CDR3 nucleotides read TGTGCCAGCAGCTACCGGACAGGGGACAATGAGCAGTTCTTC. Translation: CASSYRTGDNEQFF.

This clone was picked up one time. The chain carries TRBV5-5 and TRBJ1-2; D unresolved. The CDR3 is 13 amino acids. Trimming pared 4 bases from V and 0 bases from J, leaving 7 bases between. Germline-derived CDR1 and CDR2 are SGHKS and YYEKEE (reference sequence). CDR3 protein: CASSRAANYGYTF. In DNA, the CDR3 is TGTGCCAGCAGCCGTGCGGCTAACTATGGCTACACCTTC. Using reference TRBV5-5 and TRBJ1-2 for the parts outside the CDR3, the full variable domain is DAGVTQSPTHLIKTRGQQVTLRCSPISGHKSVSWYQQVLGQGPQFIFQYYEKEERGRGNFPDRFSARQFPNYSSELNVNALLLGDSALYLCASSRAANYGYTFGSGTRLTVV.

The genes are TRBV5-1 and TRBJ1-1, with D possibly matching TRBD1 (6 bases). Per germline, CDR1 SGHRS and CDR2 YFSETQ. Trimming removed 4 bases from V and 10 bases from J, with 26 bases in between. CDR3 size: 16 residues. The CDR3 DNA reads as TGCGCCAGCAGCCAAAGTGCGGTACAGGGTTCGTTTGTAGCTTTCTTT. As protein: CASSQSAVQGSFVAFF. Using reference TRBV5-1 and TRBJ1-1 for the parts outside the CDR3, the full variable domain is KAGVTQTPRYLIKTRGQQVTLSCSPISGHRSVSWYQQTPGQGLQFLFEYFSETQRNKGNFPGRFSGRQFSNSRSEMNVSTLELGDSALYLCASSQSAVQGSFVAFFGQGTRLTVV.

The J gene is TRBJ2-7, the V gene TRBV15; 7 bases line up with TRBD2. The CDR3 totals 15 residues. CDR1 is LNHNV, CDR2 YYDKDF, per germline (reference sequence). V was clipped by 0 bases and J by 5 bases; unmatched bases: 7. This CDR3 reads CATSREDGGVHEQYF. As DNA, the CDR3 is TGTGCCACCAGCAGAGAAGATGGGGGGGTCCACGAGCAGTACTTC.

This chain joins TRBV28 and TRBJ2-7, with D tentatively TRBD2 (5 bases). The CDR3 is 16 residues long. Trimming took 3 bases from V and 2 from J, leaving 17 bases between them. Germline CDR1 reads MDHEN; CDR2 reads SYDVKM. CDR3 sequence reads: CASSFTLVSLTYEQYF. CDR3 sequence (DNA): TGTGCCAGCAGTTTCACACTAGTTTCGCTTACCTACGAGCAGTACTTC.

This rearrangement joins TRBV6-2 or TRBV6-3 to TRBJ2-7, with a tentative D call TRBD2 (6 bases). Per germline, CDR1 MNHEY and CDR2 SVGEGT. V was clipped by 5 bases and J by 0 bases, with 17 bases between them. There are 16 residues in the CDR3. CDR3: CASSQQGGVLSYEQYF. The CDR3 DNA sequence: TGTGCCAGCAGTCAACAAGGAGGGGTCCTCTCCTACGAGCAGTACTTC.

The V call is TRBV13, the J call TRBJ2-7; tentative D call: TRBD2 (5 bases). The germline V gene has CDR1 PRHDT and CDR2 FYEKMQ (reference sequence). Trimming removed 0 bases at V and 6 bases at J, with 12 bases between. This CDR3 comprises 14 residues. The CDR3 loop is CASSLGGGPPEQYF. The CDR3 DNA sequence: TGTGCCAGCAGCTTAGGTGGAGGTCCTCCCGAGCAGTACTTC. The entire variable domain, with the rest obtained from reference TRBV13 and TRBJ2-7, is as follows: AAGVIQSPRHLIKEKRETATLKCYPIPRHDTVYWYQQGPGQDPQFLISFYEKMQSDKGSIPDRFSAQQFSDYHSELNMSSLELGDSALYFCASSLGGGPPEQYFGPGTRLTVT.

V and J are TRBV7-2 and TRBJ2-5; 9 bases align to TRBD2. The CDR3 extends over 17 amino acids. Germline V gene lookup returns CDR1 SGHTA and CDR2 FQGNSA. V lost 1 base to trimming and J lost 0 bases; unmatched junction nucleotides: 6. CDR3 sequence reads: CASSLGLAGGYQETQYF. The CDR3 DNA reads TGTGCCAGCAGCTTAGGTCTCGCGGGAGGGTACCAAGAGACCCAGTACTTC.

The chain employs TRBV6-5 and TRBJ1-2; weak D call: TRBD1 (6 bases). V was cut by 0 bases and J by 6 bases, with 17 bases left in between. The CDR3 covers 16 residues. Germline V lookup: CDR1 MNHEY, CDR2 SVGAGI. The DNA for the CDR3 is TGTGCCAGCAGTTACTCGGGGGGGCGCCCCTCGAATGGCTACACCTTC. It is translated as CASSYSGGRPSNGYTF.

This chain uses TRBV18 with TRBJ1-1; no firm D call. The length of the CDR3 is 14 residues. V lost 1 base, J lost 3 bases, and 9 bases lay in between. The germline gives CDR1 KGHSH, CDR2 LQKENI. CDR3 sequence (DNA): TGTGCCAGCTCACCACTCGGCGGCGACACTGAAGCTTTCTTT. As protein: CASSPLGGDTEAFF.

The V gene is TRBV18, the J gene TRBJ1-5, with D unresolved. The V and J ends lost 2 bases and 4 bases respectively, with 9 bases between them. CDR1 is KGHSH, CDR2 LQKENI, per germline. This CDR3 comprises 14 residues. The CDR3 bases are TGTGCCAGCTCACCATACTCGGGAAATCAGCCCCAGCATTTT. Amino acid sequence: CASSPYSGNQPQHF.

The chain recombines TRBV19 with TRBJ2-1; 8 bases match TRBD2. From germline, CDR1 is LNHDA and CDR2 SQIVND (reference sequence). With 3 bases clipped from V and 7 bases from J, the junction kept 8 bases outside the gene matches. The CDR3 sequence is 15 residues long. CDR3 residues: CASSISGVLRNEQFF. The CDR3 DNA is TGTGCCAGTAGTATTAGCGGGGTCCTCAGGAATGAGCAGTTCTTC.

This clone is a singleton in its sample. This CDR3 reads CASRGQGALQPQHF. CDR3 DNA sequence: TGTGCCAGTAGGGGACAGGGGGCGCTTCAGCCCCAGCATTTT. The rearrangement joins TRBV19 to TRBJ1-5, with 12 bases identical to TRBD1. The CDR3 consists of 14 residues. V shed 6 bases and J 6 bases; nucleotides not matched to a gene: 3. The germline gives CDR1 LNHDA, CDR2 SQIVND (reference sequence).

The CDR3 DNA is TGTGCCAGCAGCTTAGGAGTACTAGCGGACGGCAATGAGCAGTTCTTC. Its protein is CASSLGVLADGNEQFF. This sequence joins TRBV13 and TRBJ2-1; TRBD2 matches at 8 bases. Germline V gene lookup returns CDR1 PRHDT and CDR2 FYEKMQ (reference sequence). After removal of 0 bases from V and 6 bases from J, the junction contained 7 bases not matched to a gene. The CDR3 sequence is 16 residues long.

The chain couples TRBV7-2 to TRBJ1-1; 8 nucleotides match TRBD1. J was trimmed by 4 bases and V by 5 bases; bases with no gene match: 9. The CDR3 loop spans 15 amino acids. Germline CDR1 and CDR2: SGHTA and FQGNSA. The CDR3 DNA sequence: TGTGCCAGCAGCCCCAGGACAGGGTGGGGCACTGAAGCTTTCTTT. It translates to CASSPRTGWGTEAFF. The full variable domain, with the rest looked up from reference TRBV7-2 and TRBJ1-1, is GAGVSQSPSNKVTEKGKDVELRCDPISGHTALYWYRQSLGQGLEFLIYFQGNSAPDKSGLPSDRFSAERTGGSVSTLTIQRTQQEDSAVYLCASSPRTGWGTEAFFGQGTRLTVV.